This entry lists 3 T cell receptor beta chains sequenced from one sample in a study of cytomegalovirus exposure and HLA in healthy donors. With 60 Vbeta and 13 Jbeta primers, the PCR was carried out. The method was immunoSEQ multiplex PCR; TCRdb's version includes in-frame clones alone and lacks a portion of them. The table records about 89,000 clones, approximately 76% of them present only once. Sequencing used PBMCs. The receptors here all came from a male donor in good health and CMV-seronegative.

The J gene is TRBJ2-5, the V gene TRBV27, with D unresolved. Germline V gives CDR1 MNHEY, CDR2 SMNVEV (reference sequence). The V and J ends lost 0 bases and 5 bases respectively, with 16 bases between them. The CDR3 extends over 16 amino acids. The CDR3 bases are TGTGCCAGCAGTTTATCCGTCCAATACCTTCGGGAGACCCAGTACTTC. It codes for CASSLSVQYLRETQYF.

This chain links TRBV18 with TRBJ1-6; a possible D gene is TRBD1 (5 bases). The V gene lost 0 bases and the J gene lost 6 bases, with 12 bases spanning the gap. The CDR3 has 16 residues. Germline loops: CDR1 KGHSH, CDR2 LQKENI. The CDR3 nucleotides read TGTGCCAGCTCACCACCCCCAGGGCGGGGTAATTCACCCCTCCACTTT. It is translated as CASSPPPGRGNSPLHF.

In DNA, the CDR3 is TGTGCCAGCAGCGGGAGGGGAGCGGGAGACAATGAGCAGTTCTTC. Translating gives CASSGRGAGDNEQFF. The chain carries TRBV9 and TRBJ2-1, with 8 bases aligning to TRBD2. The CDR3 consists of 15 residues. The germline V gene encodes CDR1 SGDLS and CDR2 YYNGEE. V dropped 3 bases and J dropped 5; count of bases not matched to a gene: 7.